This paragraph covers one TCR beta chain sequence. Its antigen is undetermined. The sample belongs to a study of T-cell reconstitution after alpha-beta-depleted transplantation in children. Study results and caveats: The main origin of T-cell counts and diversity one year after transplant was newly produced T cells. Reportedly, roughly two months post-transplant, alpha-beta T cells arose from several hundred expanded graft clones. Surviving recipient T cells and thymic progenitors accounted for the high day-60 TCRbeta diversity observed in some patients.

Preparation of the TCRbeta library involved a method that used unique molecular identifiers. TCRdb recomputed calls from the PCR reads with MiXCR, one row per CDR3 protein. The sample contains about 440,000 distinct CDR3 sequences, about 40% of which appear only once. Germline lookup yields CDR1 SGHDT and CDR2 YYEEEE. The CDR3 is made up of 15 amino acids. V dropped 3 bases and J dropped 6; count of bases not matched to a gene: 8. The sequencing used PBMCs, collected before TCRalphabeta/CD19-depleted stem cell transplant. The sequence came from a girl between 2 and 10 years old with aplastic anemia, due to receive a stem cell transplant. The chain uses TRBV5-6 and TRBJ2-1; TRBD2 matches at 8 bases. This CDR3 is CASSSDVGTSNEQFF. The DNA of the CDR3 is TGTGCCAGCAGCTCGGACGTCGGGACTAGCAATGAGCAGTTCTTC. Full variable domain (missing parts from reference TRBV5-6 and TRBJ2-1): DAGVTQSPTHLIKTRGQQVTLRCSPKSGHDTVSWYQQALGQGPQFIFQYYEEEERQRGNFPDRFSGHQFPNYSSELNVNALLLGDSALYLCASSSDVGTSNEQFFGPGTRLTVL.